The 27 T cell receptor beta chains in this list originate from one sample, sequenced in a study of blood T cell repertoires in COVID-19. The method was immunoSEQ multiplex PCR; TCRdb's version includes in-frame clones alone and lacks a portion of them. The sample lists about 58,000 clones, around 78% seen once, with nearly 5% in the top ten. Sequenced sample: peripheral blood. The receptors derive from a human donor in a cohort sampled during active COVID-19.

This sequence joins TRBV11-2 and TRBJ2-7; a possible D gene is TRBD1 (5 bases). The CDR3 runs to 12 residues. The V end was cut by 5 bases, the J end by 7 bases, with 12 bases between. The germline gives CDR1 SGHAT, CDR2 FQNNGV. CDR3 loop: CASSLGAAEQYF. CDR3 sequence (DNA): TGTGCCAGCAGCCTAGGGGCAGCTGAGCAGTACTTC.

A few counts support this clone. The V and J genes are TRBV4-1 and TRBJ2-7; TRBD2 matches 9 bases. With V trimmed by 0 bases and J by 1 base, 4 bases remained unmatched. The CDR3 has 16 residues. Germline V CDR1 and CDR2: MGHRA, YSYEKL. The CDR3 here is CASSQDPLAGSYEQYF. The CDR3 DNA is TGCGCCAGCAGCCAAGATCCCCTAGCGGGGTCCTACGAGCAGTACTTC.

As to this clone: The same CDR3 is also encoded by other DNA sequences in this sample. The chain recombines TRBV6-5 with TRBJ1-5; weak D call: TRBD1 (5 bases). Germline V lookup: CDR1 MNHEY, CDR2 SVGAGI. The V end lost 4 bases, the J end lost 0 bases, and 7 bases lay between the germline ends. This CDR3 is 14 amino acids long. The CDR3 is CASSLQDSNQPQHF. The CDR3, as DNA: TGTGCCAGCAGTTTACAGGATAGCAATCAGCCCCAGCATTTT.

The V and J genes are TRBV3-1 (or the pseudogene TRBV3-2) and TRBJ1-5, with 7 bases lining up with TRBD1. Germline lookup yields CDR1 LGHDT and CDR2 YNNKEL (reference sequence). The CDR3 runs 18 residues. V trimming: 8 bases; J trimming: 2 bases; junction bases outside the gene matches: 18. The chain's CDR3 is CASESKGGRVWCNQPQHF. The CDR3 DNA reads TGTGCCAGCGAGTCCAAAGGGGGCCGCGTATGGTGCAATCAGCCCCAGCATTTT.

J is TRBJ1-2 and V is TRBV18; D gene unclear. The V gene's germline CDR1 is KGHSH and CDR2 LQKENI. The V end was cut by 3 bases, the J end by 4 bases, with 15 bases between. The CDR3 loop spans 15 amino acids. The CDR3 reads CASSPELGVLYGYTF. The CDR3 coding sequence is TGTGCCAGCTCACCCGAACTCGGGGTACTCTATGGCTACACCTTC.

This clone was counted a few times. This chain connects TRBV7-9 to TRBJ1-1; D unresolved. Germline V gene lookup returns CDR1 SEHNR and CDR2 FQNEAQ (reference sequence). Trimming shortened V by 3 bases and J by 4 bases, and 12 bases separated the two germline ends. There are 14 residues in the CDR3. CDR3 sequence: CASSFREGSTEAFF. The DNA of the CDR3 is TGTGCCAGCAGCTTCCGGGAAGGATCCACTGAAGCTTTCTTT.

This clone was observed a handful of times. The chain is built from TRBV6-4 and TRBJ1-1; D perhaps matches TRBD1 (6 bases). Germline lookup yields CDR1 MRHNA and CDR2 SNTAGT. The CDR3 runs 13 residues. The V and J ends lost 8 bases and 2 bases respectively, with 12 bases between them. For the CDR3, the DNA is TGTGCCAGCTCCAGGGGCGCCAACACTGAAGCTTTCTTT. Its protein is CASSRGANTEAFF.

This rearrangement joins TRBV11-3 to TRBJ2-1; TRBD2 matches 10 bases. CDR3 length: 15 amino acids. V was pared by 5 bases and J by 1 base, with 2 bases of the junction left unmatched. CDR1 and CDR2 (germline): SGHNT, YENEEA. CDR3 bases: TGTGCCAGCAGCGAGACTAGCGGGTCCTACAATGAGCAGTTCTTC. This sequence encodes CASSETSGSYNEQFF.

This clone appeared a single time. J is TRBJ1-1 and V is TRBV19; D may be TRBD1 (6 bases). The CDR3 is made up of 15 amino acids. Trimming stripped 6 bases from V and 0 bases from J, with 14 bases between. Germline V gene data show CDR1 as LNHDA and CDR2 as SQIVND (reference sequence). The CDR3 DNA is TGTGCCAGTAGATCCGGGCACAGGGTGAACACTGAAGCTTTCTTT. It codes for CASRSGHRVNTEAFF.

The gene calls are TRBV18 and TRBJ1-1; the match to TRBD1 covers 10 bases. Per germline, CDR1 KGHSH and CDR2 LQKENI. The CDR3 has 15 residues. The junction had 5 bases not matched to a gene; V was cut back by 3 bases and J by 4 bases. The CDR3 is CASSPSGTGATEAFF. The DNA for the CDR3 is TGTGCCAGCTCACCCTCCGGGACAGGGGCCACTGAAGCTTTCTTT.

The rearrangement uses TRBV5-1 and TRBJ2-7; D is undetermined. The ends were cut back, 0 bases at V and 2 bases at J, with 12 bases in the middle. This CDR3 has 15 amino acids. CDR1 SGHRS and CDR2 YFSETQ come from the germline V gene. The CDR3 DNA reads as TGCGCCAGCAGCTTGGCTCCAGCGAGCGCCTACGAGCAGTACTTC. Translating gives CASSLAPASAYEQYF.

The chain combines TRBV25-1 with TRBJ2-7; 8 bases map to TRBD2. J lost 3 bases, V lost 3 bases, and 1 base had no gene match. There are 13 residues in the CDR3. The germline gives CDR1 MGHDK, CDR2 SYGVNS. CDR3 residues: CASSERGDYEQYF. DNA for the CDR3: TGTGCCAGCAGTGAGCGGGGGGACTACGAGCAGTACTTC.

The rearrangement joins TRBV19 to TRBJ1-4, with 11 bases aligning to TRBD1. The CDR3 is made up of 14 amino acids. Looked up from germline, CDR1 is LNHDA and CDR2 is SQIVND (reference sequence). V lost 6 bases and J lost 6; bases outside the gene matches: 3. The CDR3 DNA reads TGTGCCAGTAGCAGGACAGGGGGCGATGAAAAACTGTTTTTT. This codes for CASSRTGGDEKLFF. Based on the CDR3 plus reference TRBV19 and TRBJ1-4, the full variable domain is DGGITQSPKYLFRKEGQNVTLSCEQNLNHDAMYWYRQDPGQGLRLIYYSQIVNDFQKGDIAEGYSVSREKKESFPLTVTSAQKNPTAFYLCASSRTGGDEKLFFGSGTQLSVL.

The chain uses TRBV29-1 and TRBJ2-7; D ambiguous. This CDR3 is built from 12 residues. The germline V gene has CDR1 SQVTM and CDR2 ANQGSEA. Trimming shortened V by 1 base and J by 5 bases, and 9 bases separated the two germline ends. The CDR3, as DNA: TGCAGCGTTGAAGTGTCAGGTGACGAGCAGTACTTC. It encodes CSVEVSGDEQYF.

CDR3 protein: CASRTGGFVSGNTIYF. The CDR3 region has the DNA TGTGCCAGCAGGACAGGGGGCTTCGTCTCTGGAAACACCATATATTTT. The chain carries TRBV28 and TRBJ1-3, with 10 positions matching TRBD1. V gave up 6 bases and J gave up 0 bases; unmatched junction bases: 5. Germline CDR1 MDHEN, CDR2 SYDVKM. This CDR3 is 16 amino acids long.

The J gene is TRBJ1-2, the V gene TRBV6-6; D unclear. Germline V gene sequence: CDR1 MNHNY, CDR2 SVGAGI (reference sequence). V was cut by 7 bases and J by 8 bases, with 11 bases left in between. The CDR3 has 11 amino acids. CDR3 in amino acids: CASKDNGGYTF. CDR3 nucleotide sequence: TGTGCCAGCAAAGACAACGGCGGCTACACCTTC.

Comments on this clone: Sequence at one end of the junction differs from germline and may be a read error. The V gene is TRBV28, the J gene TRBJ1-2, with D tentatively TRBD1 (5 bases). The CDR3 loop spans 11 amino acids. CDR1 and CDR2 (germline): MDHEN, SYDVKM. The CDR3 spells CAALTQLKQVF. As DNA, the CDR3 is TGTGCCGCCCTGACCCAGCTAAAACAGGTCTTC.

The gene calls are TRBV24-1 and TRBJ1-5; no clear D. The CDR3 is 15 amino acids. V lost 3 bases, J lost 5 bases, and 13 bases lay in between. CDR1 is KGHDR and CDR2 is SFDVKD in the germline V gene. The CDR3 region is CATSDLGGSYQPQHF. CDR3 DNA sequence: TGTGCCACCAGTGATCTCGGAGGAAGTTATCAGCCCCAGCATTTT.

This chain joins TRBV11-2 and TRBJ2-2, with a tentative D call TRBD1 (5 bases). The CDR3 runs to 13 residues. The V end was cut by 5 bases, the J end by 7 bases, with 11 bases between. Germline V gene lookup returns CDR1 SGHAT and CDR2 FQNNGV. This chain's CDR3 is CASSPRTIGELFF. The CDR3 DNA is TGTGCCAGCAGCCCCAGGACAATCGGGGAGCTGTTTTTT.

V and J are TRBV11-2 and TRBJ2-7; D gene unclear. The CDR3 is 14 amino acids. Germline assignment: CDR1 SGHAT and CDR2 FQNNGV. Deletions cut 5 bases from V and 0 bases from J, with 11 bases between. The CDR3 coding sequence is TGTGCCAGCAGCCGAGGATATAGCTCCTACGAGCAGTACTTC. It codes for CASSRGYSSYEQYF.

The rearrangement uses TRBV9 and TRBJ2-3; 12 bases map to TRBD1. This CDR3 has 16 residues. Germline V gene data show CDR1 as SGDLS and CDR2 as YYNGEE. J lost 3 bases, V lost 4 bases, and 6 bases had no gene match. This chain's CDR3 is CASSPSGQGATDTQYF. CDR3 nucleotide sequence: TGTGCCAGCAGCCCCTCGGGACAGGGGGCAACAGATACGCAGTATTTT. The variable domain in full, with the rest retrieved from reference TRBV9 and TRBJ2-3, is DSGVTQTPKHLITATGQRVTLRCSPRSGDLSVYWYQQSLDQGLQFLIQYYNGEERAKGNILERFSAQQFPDLHSELNLSSLELGDSALYFCASSPSGQGATDTQYFGPGTRLTVL.

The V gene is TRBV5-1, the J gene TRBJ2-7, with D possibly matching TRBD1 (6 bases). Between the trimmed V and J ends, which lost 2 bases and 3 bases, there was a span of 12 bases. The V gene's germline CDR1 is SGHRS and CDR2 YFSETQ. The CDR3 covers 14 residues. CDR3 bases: TGCGCCAGCAGCTTTTCAGGGGAGAGCTACGAGCAGTACTTC. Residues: CASSFSGESYEQYF.

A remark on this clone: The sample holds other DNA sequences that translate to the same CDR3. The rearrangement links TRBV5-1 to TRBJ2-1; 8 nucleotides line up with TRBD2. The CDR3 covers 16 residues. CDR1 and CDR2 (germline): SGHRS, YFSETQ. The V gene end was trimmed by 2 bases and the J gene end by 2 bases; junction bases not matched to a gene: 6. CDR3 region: CASSLGLAPTYNEQFF. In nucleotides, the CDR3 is TGCGCCAGCAGCTTAGGACTAGCCCCAACCTACAATGAGCAGTTCTTC.

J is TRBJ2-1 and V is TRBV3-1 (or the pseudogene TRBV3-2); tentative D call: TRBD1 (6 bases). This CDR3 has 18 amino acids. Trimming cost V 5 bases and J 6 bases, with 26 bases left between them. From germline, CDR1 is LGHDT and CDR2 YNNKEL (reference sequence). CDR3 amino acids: CASSESPKCNRVTNEQFF. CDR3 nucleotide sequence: TGTGCCAGCAGCGAAAGCCCGAAGTGCAACAGGGTGACCAATGAGCAGTTCTTC.

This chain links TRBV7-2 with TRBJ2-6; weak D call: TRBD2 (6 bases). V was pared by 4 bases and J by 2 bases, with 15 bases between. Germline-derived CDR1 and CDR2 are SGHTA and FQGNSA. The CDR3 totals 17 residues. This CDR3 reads CASSSLISGAGANVLTF. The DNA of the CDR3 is TGTGCCAGCAGCTCACTAATATCGGGGGCTGGGGCCAACGTCCTGACTTTC.

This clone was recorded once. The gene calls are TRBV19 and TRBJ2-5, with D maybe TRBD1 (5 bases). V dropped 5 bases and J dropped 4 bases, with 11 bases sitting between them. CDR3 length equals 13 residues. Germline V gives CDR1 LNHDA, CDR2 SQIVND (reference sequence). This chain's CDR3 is CASSLQTAETQYF. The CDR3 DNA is TGTGCCAGTAGTCTTCAGACAGCAGAGACCCAGTACTTC.

The CDR3 spells CASPAGAYGYTF. The CDR3 bases are TGTGCCTCCCCCGCGGGGGCCTATGGCTACACCTTC. The V call is TRBV30, the J call TRBJ1-2; a weak D match, TRBD1 (6 bases). Trimming removed 7 bases from V and 4 bases from J, with 13 bases in between. Germline CDR1 reads GTSNPN; CDR2 reads SVGIG (reference sequence). This CDR3 comprises 12 residues.